The 24 T cell receptor beta chains reported below all come from one sample, sequenced in a study of T-cell memory formation after mild COVID-19. TCRdb reprocessed the 5' RACE reads via MiXCR and lists one record per CDR3 protein. The sample includes roughly 500,000 distinct CDR3 sequences, about a fifth of them seen just once. Sequenced sample: PBMCs or a T cell subset sorted from them (not recorded which). All receptors derive from an adult woman who had mild COVID-19 (a few samples of this study predate the infection). Cell type and time point are not known.

This clonotype came up a few times. V is TRBV5-1 and J is TRBJ2-7; a weak D match, TRBD1 (6 bases). Germline CDR1 and CDR2: SGHRS and YFSETQ. V was clipped by 7 bases and J by 0 bases, with 11 bases between them. The CDR3 sequence is 13 residues long. The DNA of the CDR3 is TGCGCCAGCTACCGGGACATCTCCTACGAGCAGTACTTC. It yields the protein CASYRDISYEQYF. The variable domain in full, with the rest retrieved from reference TRBV5-1 and TRBJ2-7, is KAGVTQTPRYLIKTRGQQVTLSCSPISGHRSVSWYQQTPGQGLQFLFEYFSETQRNKGNFPGRFSGRQFSNSRSEMNVSTLELGDSALYLCASYRDISYEQYFGPGTRLTVT.

V is TRBV7-9 and J is TRBJ1-1; D unclear. Trimming took 4 bases from V and 11 from J, leaving 14 bases between them. The CDR3 has 12 residues. CDR1 and CDR2 from the germline V gene are SEHNR and FQNEAQ (reference sequence). The CDR3: CASSSGGGLAFF. CDR3 nucleotide sequence: TGTGCCAGCAGCTCAGGTGGTGGCCTCGCTTTCTTT.

The V gene is TRBV6-5, the J gene TRBJ2-5; D remains unclear. Trimming cost V 4 bases and J 5 bases, with 17 bases left between them. Germline loops: CDR1 MNHEY, CDR2 SVGAGI. The CDR3 spans 15 residues. CDR3 DNA: TGTGCCAGCAGTTCCCCATATGGGTGCACGGAGACCCAGTACTTC. Translated: CASSSPYGCTETQYF.

This chain connects TRBV29-1 to TRBJ1-2; unclear D gene. The V and J ends lost 4 bases and 4 bases respectively, with 13 bases between them. The CDR3 is made up of 13 amino acids. Germline loops: CDR1 SQVTM, CDR2 ANQGSEA. The CDR3 protein is CSVVVVPSYGYTF. CDR3 bases: TGCAGCGTTGTCGTAGTCCCTAGCTATGGCTACACCTTC.

The chain combines TRBV5-4 with TRBJ1-1; D gene ambiguous. CDR1 and CDR2 (germline): SGHNT, YYREEE (reference sequence). Trimming pared 3 bases from V and 1 base from J, leaving 13 bases between. CDR3 size: 15 residues. The CDR3 here is CASSSVLLGNTEAFF. The CDR3 nucleotides are TGTGCCAGCAGCTCCGTCCTCCTAGGGAACACTGAAGCTTTCTTT.

This clonotype was counted between two and nine times. The chain recombines TRBV19 with TRBJ1-1; a weak D match, TRBD1 (5 bases). Germline CDR1 reads LNHDA; CDR2 reads SQIVND (reference sequence). Trimming shortened V by 5 bases and J by 4 bases, and 14 bases separated the two germline ends. This CDR3 comprises 14 residues. The CDR3 DNA reads as TGTGCCAGTAGTGTCGGGAGGGGCGGCACTGAAGCTTTCTTT. Translated: CASSVGRGGTEAFF.

This clonotype was found a few times. The V gene is TRBV6-2 or TRBV6-3, the J gene TRBJ2-7, with TRBD1 identical over 8 bases. After removal of 6 bases from V and 0 bases from J, the junction contained 7 bases not matched to a gene. Germline V gene lookup returns CDR1 MNHEY and CDR2 SVGEGT. The CDR3 has 15 amino acids. CDR3 DNA sequence: TGTGCCAGCAGGGAAGACAGGGGTTACTCCTACGAGCAGTACTTC. The encoded protein is CASREDRGYSYEQYF.

This chain uses TRBV6-6 with TRBJ2-3; D unclear. The length of the CDR3 is 12 residues. Germline V gene data show CDR1 as MNHNY and CDR2 as SVGAGI (reference sequence). V shed 6 bases and J shed 2 bases, with 6 bases lying between them. The CDR3 protein is CASRRDTDTQYF. CDR3 coding DNA: TGTGCCAGCAGGAGAGACACAGATACGCAGTATTTT.

This clonotype was recorded a few times. The chain recombines TRBV29-1 with TRBJ2-3; weak D call: TRBD2 (5 bases). Between the trimmed V and J ends, which lost 4 bases and 1 base, there was a span of 15 bases. Germline CDR1 reads SQVTM; CDR2 reads ANQGSEA. The CDR3 is made up of 15 amino acids. The CDR3 sequence is CSVGFGYGGTDTQYF. The CDR3 nucleotides read TGCAGCGTTGGATTTGGATACGGGGGCACAGATACGCAGTATTTT.

This clonotype was found a few times. The J gene is TRBJ2-2, the V gene TRBV2; 7 bases are shared with TRBD1. The junction had 3 bases not matched to a gene; V was cut back by 4 bases and J by 7 bases. Germline CDR1 and CDR2: SNHLY and FYNNEI. The CDR3 sequence is 13 residues long. In DNA form, the CDR3 reads TGTGCCAGCAGTGTCGCAGGGGGCGGGGAGCTGTTTTTT. It yields the protein CASSVAGGGELFF.

This sequence joins TRBV12-3 or TRBV12-4 and TRBJ1-1; maybe TRBD1 (5 bases). Trimming removed 6 bases from V and 6 bases from J, with 17 bases in between. The CDR3 covers 14 residues. CDR3 nucleotides: TGTGCCAGCAGCCTAGGCGGGGGATCCGCTGAAGCTTTCTTT. Protein: CASSLGGGSAEAFF.

The chain uses TRBV5-5 and TRBJ2-5; no clear D. Trimming stripped 0 bases from V and 4 bases from J, with 16 bases between. CDR3 size: 16 residues. Looked up from germline, CDR1 is SGHKS and CDR2 is YYEKEE (reference sequence). The CDR3 spells CASSLVPRLEGETQYF. CDR3 in DNA: TGTGCCAGCAGCTTGGTCCCAAGGCTGGAAGGAGAGACCCAGTACTTC.

This chain connects TRBV20-1 to TRBJ1-6; 8 bases align to TRBD1. CDR1 DFQATT and CDR2 SNEGSKA come from the germline V gene (reference sequence). The CDR3 spans 14 residues. V gave up 6 bases and J gave up 7 bases; unmatched junction bases: 8. The CDR3 loop reads CSAIGQGPNSPLHF. The CDR3 DNA reads as TGCAGTGCCATCGGACAGGGCCCAAATTCACCCCTCCACTTT.

This rearrangement joins TRBV2 to TRBJ2-3; 10 nucleotides align to TRBD2. V was pared by 6 bases and J by 2 bases, with 8 bases of the junction left unmatched. Germline CDR1 SNHLY, CDR2 FYNNEI. The CDR3 contains 16 residues. This CDR3 is CASSEGLAKITDTQYF. The DNA for the CDR3 is TGTGCCAGCAGCGAGGGACTAGCGAAGATCACAGATACGCAGTATTTT. The full variable domain, in which reference TRBV2 and TRBJ2-3 provide the parts outside the CDR3, is EPEVTQTPSHQVTQMGQEVILRCVPISNHLYFYWYRQILGQKVEFLVSFYNNEISEKSEIFDDQFSVERPDGSNFTLKIRSTKLEDSAMYFCASSEGLAKITDTQYFGPGTRLTVL.

The chain employs TRBV12-3 or TRBV12-4 and TRBJ2-1; maybe TRBD1 (7 bases). The CDR3 consists of 16 residues. V was clipped by 10 bases and J by 0 bases, with 19 bases between them. CDR3 bases: TGTGCCAATTCAGGGGGGCCCCCGAGCTCCTACAATGAGCAGTTCTTC. It translates to CANSGGPPSSYNEQFF.

The CDR3 coding sequence is TGTGCCAGCAGCCAAGATGGGTGGGACAGGGGCGGAGAAAAACTGTTTTTT. Its translation is CASSQDGWDRGGEKLFF. V and J are TRBV4-2 and TRBJ1-4; 10 nucleotides align to TRBD1. The CDR3 extends over 17 amino acids. The germline V gene has CDR1 LGHNA and CDR2 YNFKEQ. V lost 0 bases, J lost 8 bases, and 9 bases stayed unmatched.

Only a few counts were recorded for this clonotype. The CDR3 nucleotides are TGTGCCATCAGTGAGTCGAGGGCAGGGGTAAGGAGGCCCTACGAGCAGTACTTC. This translates into CAISESRAGVRRPYEQYF. The V gene is TRBV10-3, the J gene TRBJ2-7, with D possibly TRBD1 on 6 matching bases. The V and J ends lost 0 bases and 2 bases respectively, with 20 bases between them. CDR1 and CDR2 from the germline V gene are ENHRY and SYGVKD. The CDR3 consists of 18 residues.

The gene calls are TRBV9 and TRBJ2-7; D unclear. This CDR3 has 14 amino acids. The germline V gene encodes CDR1 SGDLS and CDR2 YYNGEE. The V and J ends lost 4 bases and 3 bases respectively, with 14 bases between them. DNA of the CDR3: TGTGCCAGCAGCCCTCGGGTGGTGGACTACGAGCAGTACTTC. Protein: CASSPRVVDYEQYF.

This sequence joins TRBV5-1 and TRBJ2-1, with D uncertain. V was shortened by 0 bases and J by 6 bases, with 10 bases between the two germline ends. Germline CDR1 SGHRS, CDR2 YFSETQ. This CDR3 spans 14 amino acids. CDR3 bases: TGCGCCAGCAGCTTGGAAGGACCTCTCAATGAGCAGTTCTTC. This translates into CASSLEGPLNEQFF.

J is TRBJ2-1 and V is TRBV6-6; no definite D call. The germline gives CDR1 MNHNY, CDR2 SVGAGI (reference sequence). The CDR3 has 12 amino acids. V was trimmed by 2 bases and J by 7 bases, leaving 6 bases between them. As DNA, the CDR3 is TGTGCCAGCAGTTACGTGACGAATGAGCAGTTCTTC. This encodes CASSYVTNEQFF.

The V gene is TRBV5-1, the J gene TRBJ2-7, with D unresolved. CDR1 SGHRS and CDR2 YFSETQ come from the germline V gene. The length of the CDR3 is 14 residues. The V gene lost 0 bases and the J gene lost 2 bases, with 9 bases spanning the gap. The CDR3 DNA is TGCGCCAGCAGCTTGGGCCTCCGCACCTACGAGCAGTACTTC. Residues: CASSLGLRTYEQYF.

This chain uses TRBV4-3 with TRBJ1-4, with 11 bases fitting TRBD1. V lost 3 bases to trimming and J lost 4 bases; unmatched junction nucleotides: 4. Per germline, CDR1 LGHNA and CDR2 YSLEER. The CDR3 length is 16 residues. The CDR3 spells CASSQDRGRRNEKLFF. The DNA for the CDR3 is TGCGCCAGCAGCCAGGACAGGGGGCGGCGTAATGAAAAACTGTTTTTT.

The chain couples TRBV7-9 to TRBJ1-1; D gene unclear. V was cut by 1 base and J by 7 bases, with 10 bases left in between. The CDR3 is 13 amino acids. Germline V gives CDR1 SEHNR, CDR2 FQNEAQ (reference sequence). This CDR3 is CASSLDSLFEAFF. As DNA, the CDR3 is TGTGCCAGCAGCTTAGACAGCTTATTTGAAGCTTTCTTT.

This clonotype has just a few counts. The J gene is TRBJ2-2, the V gene TRBV12-3 or TRBV12-4; 8 bases align to TRBD2. This CDR3 comprises 15 residues. J was trimmed by 0 bases and V by 6 bases; bases with no gene match: 3. The CDR3 region has the DNA TGTGCCAGCAGGACTAGCGCCGCGAACACCGGGGAGCTGTTTTTT. The encoded protein is CASRTSAANTGELFF.